The present T cell receptor (beta chain) was sequenced within a study of T cells in women clearing cervical HPV infection. Turning to the study itself: Women with histologically confirmed HPV16-related CIN3 or worse, 2 with invasive cancer, served as cases. Study observations and caveats: TRBV6-7 abundance was lower in cases than controls (around 0.1% versus 0.15%).

CDR1 is SEHNR and CDR2 is FQNEAQ in the germline V gene (reference sequence). The V end lost 4 bases, the J end lost 7 bases, and 19 bases lay between the germline ends. The CDR3 consists of 15 residues. In the case of this clone: Its matching antigen is unknown. The read terminates 3 residues before the CDR3 end, so the remaining end is supplied by the germline J gene.

Sequencing was performed with immunoSEQ multiplex PCR; in TCRdb, only in-frame clones are kept and a portion is missing. Its clone listing holds about 27,000 clones. This TCR was recovered from a woman between 18 and 69 years old with a cervical HPV16 infection that either progressed to CIN3+ or cleared (not recorded which). This chain links TRBV7-9 with TRBJ2-5, with D perhaps matching TRBD1 (8 bases). What was sequenced was blood buffy coat. CDR3: CASSSQGGTGGTQYF. The CDR3 bases that were read are TGTGCCAGCAGCTCCCAGGGAGGGACAGGTGGGACC.